Presented here are 20 T cell receptor beta chains from one specimen sequenced in a study of T cell responses to AZD1222 COVID-19 vaccine. The data were produced by immunoSEQ multiplex PCR, yet TCRdb's version contains in-frame clones alone and is incomplete. The table includes some 140,000 clones, approximately 88% detected once. Material: peripheral blood, obtained on day 0 of AZD1222 vaccination. Receptor source: an adult in good health.

The rearrangement links TRBV7-9 to TRBJ2-7; no clear D. The CDR3 has 12 residues. The V and J ends lost 4 bases and 3 bases respectively, with 7 bases between them. Germline-derived CDR1 and CDR2 are SEHNR and FQNEAQ (reference sequence). CDR3 sequence: CASSSALYEQYF. For the CDR3, the DNA is TGTGCCAGCAGCTCGGCCCTCTACGAGCAGTACTTC.

J is TRBJ2-7 and V is TRBV3-1 (or the pseudogene TRBV3-2); the D gene could be TRBD1 or TRBD2 (5 bases each). CDR1 and CDR2 from the germline V gene are LGHDT and YNNKEL (reference sequence). V lost 4 bases and J lost 0, with 13 bases in between. The CDR3 totals 15 residues. The CDR3, as DNA: TGTGCCAGCAGCCGAGGCCCCGGGACCTCCTACGAGCAGTACTTC. Its protein is CASSRGPGTSYEQYF.

This clone has just a few counts. The gene calls are TRBV11-1 and TRBJ2-5; 9 nucleotides agree with TRBD2. CDR3 length: 16 residues. Trimming removed 5 bases from V and 2 bases from J; junction bases left unmatched: 9. Germline V gene lookup returns CDR1 SGHAT and CDR2 FQDESV (reference sequence). The CDR3 DNA reads as TGTGCCAGCAGCAGAAGGACTAGCGCGAAACAAGAGACCCAGTACTTC. Protein: CASSRRTSAKQETQYF.

The chain has TRBV19 and TRBJ1-5; weak D call: TRBD1 (6 bases). Germline CDR1 LNHDA, CDR2 SQIVND (reference sequence). CDR3 length equals 19 residues. V was trimmed by 2 bases and J by 3 bases, leaving 23 bases between them. The CDR3 DNA follows: TGTGCCAGTAGTATATCATGGGCCTTAGCAGGGGTGAACAATCAGCCCCAGCATTTT. The encoded protein is CASSISWALAGVNNQPQHF.

This clone is a singleton in its sample. This rearrangement joins TRBV19 to TRBJ1-2; 11 nucleotides match TRBD1. V shed 3 bases, J shed 8 bases, and the junction held 5 bases outside the gene matches. The germline V gene has CDR1 LNHDA and CDR2 SQIVND (reference sequence). The CDR3 length is 14 residues. The CDR3 nucleotides are TGTGCCAGTAGTATGGGGACAGGGGGACGCGGCTACACCTTC. It translates to CASSMGTGGRGYTF.

J is TRBJ1-1 and V is TRBV9; no definite D call. V was pared by 0 bases and J by 6 bases, with 12 bases between. CDR1 SGDLS and CDR2 YYNGEE come from the germline V gene. The CDR3 runs to 14 residues. Here the CDR3 DNA reads TGTGCCAGCAGCGTAGGGCAAGGGCGCGCTGAAGCTTTCTTT. It codes for CASSVGQGRAEAFF. Complete variable domain (other parts from reference TRBV9 and TRBJ1-1): DSGVTQTPKHLITATGQRVTLRCSPRSGDLSVYWYQQSLDQGLQFLIQYYNGEERAKGNILERFSAQQFPDLHSELNLSSLELGDSALYFCASSVGQGRAEAFFGQGTRLTVV.

CDR3 region: CASSVGPLGAEAFF. The CDR3 DNA follows: TGTGCCAGCAGCGTAGGACCTCTAGGGGCTGAAGCTTTCTTT. The rearrangement joins TRBV9 to TRBJ1-1; D is possibly TRBD1 (5 bases). There are 14 residues in the CDR3. CDR1 and CDR2 (germline): SGDLS, YYNGEE. Trimming pared 0 bases from V and 6 bases from J, leaving 12 bases between.

The CDR3 region has the DNA TGTGCCAGCAGCGCGGACTTCCAAGAGACCCAGTACTTC. This gives the protein CASSADFQETQYF. The chain links TRBV6-5 to TRBJ2-5; tentatively, D is TRBD2 (5 bases). The CDR3 covers 13 residues. Per germline, CDR1 MNHEY and CDR2 SVGAGI. V shed 6 bases and J shed 1 base, with 9 bases lying between them.

This chain links TRBV19 with TRBJ1-4; D is ambiguous. The ends were cut back, 10 bases at V and 0 bases at J, with 12 bases in the middle. The germline V gene has CDR1 LNHDA and CDR2 SQIVND (reference sequence). CDR3 length: 14 residues. CDR3 protein: CATKITATNEKLFF. The CDR3 DNA reads as TGTGCCACAAAGATTACTGCAACTAATGAAAAACTGTTTTTT.

The genes are TRBV19 and TRBJ2-2, with 8 bases matching TRBD1. The CDR3 contains 16 residues. Germline CDR1 LNHDA, CDR2 SQIVND (reference sequence). Losses at the gene ends were 1 base for V and 5 bases for J; bases not matched to a gene: 6. DNA of the CDR3: TGTGCCAGTAGTATAGCCCGGACAGGGAGGACCGGGGAGCTGTTTTTT. This codes for CASSIARTGRTGELFF.

DNA of the CDR3: TGTGCCACCAGCAGCTTGGACAGGGCGGGTGAAAAACTGTTTTTT. This encodes CATSSLDRAGEKLFF. The rearrangement links TRBV15 to TRBJ1-4; 8 bases map to TRBD1. Germline CDR1 is LNHNV and CDR2 is YYDKDF (reference sequence). The junction had 7 bases not matched to a gene; V was cut back by 3 bases and J by 7 bases. This CDR3 is built from 15 residues.

The CDR3 region has the DNA TGTGCCAGCAGCGTAGGAGGATATAACTATGGCTACACCTTC. Encoded protein: CASSVGGYNYGYTF. The rearrangement joins TRBV5-6 to TRBJ1-2, with D unresolved. The V end lost 4 bases, the J end lost 1 base, and 11 bases lay between the germline ends. This CDR3 region has 14 residues. In germline, CDR1 is SGHDT, CDR2 YYEEEE.

The chain is built from TRBV18 and TRBJ1-1; D is ambiguous. Germline V CDR1 and CDR2: KGHSH, LQKENI. Trimming removed 3 bases at V and 3 bases at J, with 11 bases between. The CDR3 sequence is 14 residues long. The CDR3 protein is CASSPLALYTEAFF. The DNA for the CDR3 is TGTGCCAGCTCACCCTTAGCCCTGTACACTGAAGCTTTCTTT.

The chain combines TRBV27 with TRBJ1-4; D gene unclear. Between the trimmed V and J ends, which lost 8 bases and 8 bases, there was a span of 15 bases. This CDR3 spans 13 amino acids. Germline V gene data show CDR1 as MNHEY and CDR2 as SMNVEV (reference sequence). CDR3 amino acids: CASRSAGLEKLFF. Written as DNA, the CDR3 is TGTGCCAGCCGCAGCGCGGGGTTGGAAAAACTGTTTTTT.

V usage is TRBV6-5 and J usage is TRBJ2-5, with a possible D match to TRBD1 (5 bases). With 9 bases removed from V and 7 bases from J, the gap between germline ends came to 9 bases. Germline V gene sequence: CDR1 MNHEY, CDR2 SVGAGI. The CDR3 runs 10 residues. Written as DNA, the CDR3 is TGTGCCAGTGTTGGGGCGACCCAGTACTTC. Translating gives CASVGATQYF.

The rearrangement uses TRBV7-9 and TRBJ1-6; D gene unclear. The germline V and J ends were trimmed by 4 bases and 11 bases, with 18 bases remaining between them. The CDR3 spans 15 residues. The germline gives CDR1 SEHNR, CDR2 FQNEAQ (reference sequence). The chain's CDR3 is CASSSSSEGKTPLHF. DNA for the CDR3: TGTGCCAGCAGCTCCTCCTCTGAAGGGAAGACACCCCTCCACTTT.

By sample fraction, this clone is medium-sized (0.01 to 0.1%). This rearrangement joins TRBV7-9 to TRBJ2-5; 7 bases agree with TRBD2. With V trimmed by 0 bases and J by 5 bases, 9 bases remained unmatched. This CDR3 has 16 residues. Germline values: CDR1 SEHNR, CDR2 FQNEAQ (reference sequence). CDR3 in amino acids: CASSLAGRDRGETQYF. CDR3 in DNA: TGTGCCAGCAGCTTAGCGGGGAGGGACCGAGGGGAGACCCAGTACTTC.

The chain combines TRBV9 with TRBJ1-1; D is undetermined. Germline CDR1 SGDLS, CDR2 YYNGEE. V gave up 2 bases and J gave up 2 bases, with 10 bases separating them. The CDR3 is made up of 14 amino acids. The CDR3, as DNA: TGTGCCAGCAGCGTCACGACAACCAACACTGAAGCTTTCTTT. Translation: CASSVTTTNTEAFF.

The chain joins TRBV7-9 to TRBJ2-1, with a weak D call TRBD2 (5 bases). Germline values: CDR1 SEHNR, CDR2 FQNEAQ (reference sequence). This CDR3 region has 17 residues. V gave up 2 bases and J gave up 7 bases, with 21 bases separating them. The CDR3 reads CASSLIKAAIRGNEQFF. In DNA, the CDR3 is TGTGCCAGCAGCTTAATAAAAGCGGCGATCCGGGGTAATGAGCAGTTCTTC.

The V gene is TRBV12-3 or TRBV12-4, the J gene TRBJ1-2; TRBD1 might be the D (6 bases). V was trimmed by 3 bases and J by 6 bases, leaving 8 bases between them. This CDR3 is 12 amino acids long. This CDR3 reads CASSFDRNGYTF. In nucleotides, the CDR3 is TGTGCCAGCAGTTTTGACAGGAATGGCTACACCTTC.